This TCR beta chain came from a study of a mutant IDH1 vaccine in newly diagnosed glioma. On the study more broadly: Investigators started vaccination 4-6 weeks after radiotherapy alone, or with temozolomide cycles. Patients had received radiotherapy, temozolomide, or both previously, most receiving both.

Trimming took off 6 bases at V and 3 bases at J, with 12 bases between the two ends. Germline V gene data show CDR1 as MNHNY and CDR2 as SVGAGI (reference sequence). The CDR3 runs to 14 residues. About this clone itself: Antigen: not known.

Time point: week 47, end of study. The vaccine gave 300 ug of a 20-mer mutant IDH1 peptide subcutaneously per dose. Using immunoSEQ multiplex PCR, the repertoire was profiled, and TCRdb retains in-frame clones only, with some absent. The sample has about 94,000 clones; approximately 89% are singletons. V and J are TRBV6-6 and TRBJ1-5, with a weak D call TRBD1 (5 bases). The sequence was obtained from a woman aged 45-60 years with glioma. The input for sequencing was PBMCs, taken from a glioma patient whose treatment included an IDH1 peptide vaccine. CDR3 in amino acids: CASSHGGTNQPQHF. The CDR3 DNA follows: TGTGCCAGCAGCCACGGGGGTACCAATCAGCCCCAGCATTTT.